This T cell receptor beta chain was captured by sequencing in a study of post-analysis software for immune sequencing data. Study information: Recorded disease courses covered relapsing-remitting, secondary progressive and progressive-relapsing multiple sclerosis. Some patients had no subtype annotation.

Unique molecular identifiers were carried by the TCR beta cDNA libraries. A population of about 0.85 to 11 million T cells gave rise to around 480,000 cDNA molecules. TCRdb reanalysed the PCR reads using MiXCR and keeps one entry per CDR3 protein. Here the sample spans 750,000 to 900,000 distinct CDR3 sequences, more than 45% being singletons. V lost 1 base, J lost 6 bases, and 30 bases lay in between. Germline CDR1 reads LGHDT; CDR2 reads YNNKEL (reference sequence). This CDR3 comprises 20 residues. Overall study findings and caveats: Multiple sclerosis was associated with a significant reduction in normalized Chao1 diversity relative to controls. Relative to controls, patients had several TRBV segments at higher frequency, with TRBV5-6, TRBV5-1 and TRBV20-1 among these. Strong co-clustering by F measure was seen for same-batch samples.

This clonotype was observed a few times. Its cognate antigen is unknown. V and J are TRBV3-1 and TRBJ1-2; D possibly corresponds to TRBD1 (6 bases). The sample comprised blood. The TCR originated in a girl aged 5-17 years with multiple sclerosis. CDR3 sequence reads: CASSQVSPGGLGPAADGYTF. The CDR3 DNA reads TGTGCCAGCAGCCAAGTGTCCCCGGGGGGCCTAGGGCCAGCAGCTGATGGCTACACCTTC.